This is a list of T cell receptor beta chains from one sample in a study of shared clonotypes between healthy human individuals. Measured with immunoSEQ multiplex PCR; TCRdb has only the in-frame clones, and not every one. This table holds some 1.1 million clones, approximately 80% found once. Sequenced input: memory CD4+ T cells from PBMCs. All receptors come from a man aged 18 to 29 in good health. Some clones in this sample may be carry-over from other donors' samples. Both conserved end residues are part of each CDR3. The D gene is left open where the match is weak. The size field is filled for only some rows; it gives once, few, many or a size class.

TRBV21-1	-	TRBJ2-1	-	CASSAAPLRRPGYNEQFF	TGTGCCAGCAGTGCGGCCCCGCTTAGGCGGCCGGGTTACAATGAGCAGTTCTTC
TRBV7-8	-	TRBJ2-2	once	CASSSTRGMSGELFF	TGTGCCAGCAGTTCAACGCGGGGAATGTCCGGGGAGCTGTTTTTT
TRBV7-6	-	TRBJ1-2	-	CASSLVGDYGYTF	TGTGCCAGCAGCTTAGTCGGGGATTATGGCTACACCTTC
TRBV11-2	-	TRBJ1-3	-	CASSFGVFSGNTIYF	TGTGCCAGCAGCTTTGGGGTCTTCTCTGGAAACACCATATATTTT
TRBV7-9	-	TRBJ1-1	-	CAEIQGRGAGEAFF	TGTGCCGAGATCCAGGGTCGGGGTGCGGGTGAAGCTTTCTTT
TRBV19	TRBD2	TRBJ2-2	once	CASSGTSGNTGELFF	TGTGCCAGTAGTGGGACTAGCGGGAACACCGGGGAGCTGTTTTTT
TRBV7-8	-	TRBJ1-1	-	CASSLGLVTEAFF	TGTGCCAGCAGCTTAGGCCTCGTGACTGAAGCTTTCTTT
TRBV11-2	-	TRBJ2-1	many	CASSLRREAHNEQFF	TGTGCCAGCAGCTTAAGGCGGGAAGCCCACAATGAGCAGTTCTTC
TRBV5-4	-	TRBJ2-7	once	CASTPGVADSSYEQYF	TGTGCCAGCACCCCCGGGGTAGCGGATAGCTCCTACGAGCAGTACTTC
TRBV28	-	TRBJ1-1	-	CASSLIFSGAFF	TGTGCCAGCAGTTTGATATTTTCAGGAGCTTTCTTT
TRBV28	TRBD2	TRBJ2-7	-	CASSLATSGTNEQYF	TGTGCCAGCAGTTTGGCCACTAGCGGGACCAACGAGCAGTACTTC
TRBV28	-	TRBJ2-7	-	CASSNVERSAEQYF	TGTGCCAGCAGCAACGTAGAAAGGTCGGCCGAGCAGTACTTC
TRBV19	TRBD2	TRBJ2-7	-	CASSHLLAGGHEQYF	TGTGCCAGTAGTCACCTACTAGCGGGAGGGCACGAGCAGTACTTC
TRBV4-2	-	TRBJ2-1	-	CASSQTSTREQFF	TGTGCCAGCAGCCAGACCTCAACCCGGGAGCAGTTCTTC
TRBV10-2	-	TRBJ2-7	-	CASRTAGYEQYF	TGCGCCAGCAGAACCGCCGGCTACGAGCAGTACTTC
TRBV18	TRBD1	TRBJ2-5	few	CASSPGQGLSETQYF	TGTGCCAGCTCACCGGGACAGGGGTTGTCAGAGACCCAGTACTTC
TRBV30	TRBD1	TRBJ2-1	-	CAWGDGQGDVDEQFF	TGTGCCTGGGGGGATGGACAGGGCGACGTCGATGAGCAGTTCTTC
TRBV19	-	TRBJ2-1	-	CASSPRAIPSVGNNEQFF	TGTGCCAGTAGTCCAAGGGCTATCCCGAGTGTGGGGAACAATGAGCAGTTCTTC
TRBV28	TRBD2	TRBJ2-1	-	CASILTSGLNEQFF	TGTGCCAGCATCCTCACTAGCGGGCTTAATGAGCAGTTCTTC
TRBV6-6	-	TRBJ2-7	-	CASSYGTDSYEQYF	TGTGCCAGCAGTTACGGTACAGACTCCTACGAGCAGTACTTC
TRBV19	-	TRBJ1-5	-	CASNTGLNSNQPQHF	TGTGCCAGTAACACAGGTCTTAATAGCAATCAGCCCCAGCATTTT
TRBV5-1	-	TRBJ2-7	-	CASSQRGARDEQYF	TGCGCCAGCAGCCAAAGGGGGGCGAGGGACGAGCAGTACTTC
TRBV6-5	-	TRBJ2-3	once	CASSDVGNTQYF	TGTGCCAGCAGTGATGTGGGAAATACGCAGTATTTT
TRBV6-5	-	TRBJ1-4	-	CASMADRTNEKLFF	TGTGCCAGCATGGCCGACAGAACTAATGAAAAACTGTTTTTT
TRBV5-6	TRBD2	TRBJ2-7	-	CASSLASSGRVYEQYF	TGTGCCAGCAGCTTGGCCTCTAGCGGGAGAGTTTACGAGCAGTACTTC
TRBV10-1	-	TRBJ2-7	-	CASSESIRGSSYEQYF	TGCGCCAGCAGTGAGTCGATACGGGGGAGCTCCTACGAGCAGTACTTC
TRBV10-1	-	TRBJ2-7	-	CASSESPMGNYEQYF	TGCGCCAGCAGTGAGAGCCCTATGGGGAACTACGAGCAGTACTTC
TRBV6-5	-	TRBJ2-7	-	CASTDLLAYEQYF	TGTGCCAGCACCGACCTACTAGCTTACGAGCAGTACTTC
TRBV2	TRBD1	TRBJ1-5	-	CASTTGRWQPQHF	TGTGCCAGCACGACAGGGCGTTGGCAGCCCCAGCATTTT
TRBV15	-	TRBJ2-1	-	CATSRDSPPEFF	TGTGCCACCAGCAGAGATAGTCCGCCCGAGTTCTTC
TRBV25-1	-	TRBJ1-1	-	CASSEYRGIGDMNTEAFF	TGTGCCAGCAGTGAATATCGCGGGATAGGGGACATGAACACTGAAGCTTTCTTT
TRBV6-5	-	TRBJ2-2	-	CASSYSSKGGELFF	TGTGCCAGCAGTTACTCGAGTAAAGGCGGGGAGCTGTTTTTT
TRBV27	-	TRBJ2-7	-	CASSGIPGLTYEQYF	TGTGCCAGCAGTGGAATACCGGGCCTAACCTACGAGCAGTACTTC
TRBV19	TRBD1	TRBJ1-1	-	CASSIGQAGTEAFF	TGTGCCAGTAGTATCGGACAGGCGGGGACTGAAGCTTTCTTT
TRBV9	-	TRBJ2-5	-	CASSFDQVRGETQYF	TGTGCCAGCAGCTTCGATCAGGTTCGGGGGGAGACCCAGTACTTC
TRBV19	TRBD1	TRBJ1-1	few	CASSTYTGGGTEAFF	TGTGCCAGTAGTACCTATACAGGGGGCGGCACTGAAGCTTTCTTT
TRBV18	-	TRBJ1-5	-	CASSPPGGYQPQHF	TGTGCCAGCTCACCTCCGGGGGGGTATCAGCCCCAGCATTTT
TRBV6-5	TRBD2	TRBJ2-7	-	CASSYSASGRAREQYF	TGTGCCAGCAGTTACTCCGCCAGCGGGAGGGCCAGGGAGCAGTACTTC
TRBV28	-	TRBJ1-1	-	CASIKIHRANTEAFF	TGTGCCAGCATTAAGATACATCGAGCGAACACTGAAGCTTTCTTT
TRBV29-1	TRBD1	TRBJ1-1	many	CSVEKGQGTEAFF	TGCAGCGTTGAAAAAGGACAGGGCACTGAAGCTTTCTTT
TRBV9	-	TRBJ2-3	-	CASSVMTTSSTDTQYF	TGTGCCAGCAGCGTAATGACTACCTCTAGCACAGATACGCAGTATTTT
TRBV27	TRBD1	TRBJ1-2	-	CASSLLYARDREGINYGYTF	TGTGCCAGCAGTTTATTGTATGCCCGAGACAGGGAAGGTATCAACTATGGCTACACCTTC
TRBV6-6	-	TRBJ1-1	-	CASSYGAMNTEAFF	TGTGCCAGCAGTTACGGGGCAATGAACACTGAAGCTTTCTTT
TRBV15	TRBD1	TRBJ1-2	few	CATSRGQGAGYGYTF	TGTGCCACCAGCAGAGGACAGGGGGCTGGGTATGGCTACACCTTC